Listed here are 13 T cell receptor beta chains from one sample, sequenced in a study of long-term antiretroviral therapy in people with HIV. Researchers ran immunoSEQ v3.0 at survey level. The protocol was immunoSEQ multiplex PCR, while the TCRdb copy is restricted to in-frame clones and leaves out a portion. Of about 43,000 clones listed, approximately 94% were seen once; the top ten hold roughly 2.3%. Sample: unsorted PBMCs, taken 9.2 years after starting antiretroviral therapy. Receptors originate from a man aged 30 to 39 with HIV.

The chain links TRBV6-5 to TRBJ2-2, with 8 bases fitting TRBD1. The CDR3 runs to 14 residues. The V gene end was trimmed by 10 bases and the J gene end by 8 bases; junction bases not matched to a gene: 12. From germline, CDR1 is MNHEY and CDR2 SVGAGI. The CDR3 DNA reads as TGTGCCACCGCGGACAGGGAGGCAGTTGGGGAGCTGTTTTTT. Its protein product is CATADREAVGELFF.

This clone was counted a few times. DNA for the CDR3: TGTGCCAGCAGTTACTCGAGGGACACTCATAATTCACCCCTCCACTTT. It encodes CASSYSRDTHNSPLHF. This rearrangement joins TRBV6-5 to TRBJ1-6; a possible D gene is TRBD1 (6 bases). The V end lost 0 bases, the J end lost 5 bases, and 11 bases lay between the germline ends. Germline V gives CDR1 MNHEY, CDR2 SVGAGI. The CDR3 runs 16 residues.

J is TRBJ1-1 and V is TRBV23-1; D is undetermined. TRBV23-1 belongs to the ORF category, with a function that is uncertain. The CDR3 has 14 residues. V lost 2 bases to trimming and J lost 1 base, with 8 bases between them. CDR3 in DNA: TGCGCCAGCAGTCAAAGGACGGAGAACACTGAAGCTTTCTTT. Amino acid sequence: CASSQRTENTEAFF.

The chain links TRBV6-5 to TRBJ2-7, with TRBD2 matching 10 bases. Germline V lookup: CDR1 MNHEY, CDR2 SVGAGI. The CDR3 is 15 amino acids. V shed 6 bases and J 7 bases; nucleotides not matched to a gene: 12. The CDR3 DNA follows: TGTGCCAGCAGCCCGACTAGCGGGTTCCCAGGTGAGCAGTACGTC. Its translation: CASSPTSGFPGEQYV.

The chain joins TRBV28 to TRBJ1-1; D possibly corresponds to TRBD1 (5 bases). Germline lookup yields CDR1 MDHEN and CDR2 SYDVKM. The CDR3 loop spans 16 amino acids. The germline V and J ends were trimmed by 2 bases and 7 bases, with 20 bases remaining between them. The DNA of the CDR3 is TGTGCCAGCAGTTTAACTGGGGGTGGAAAGGGCGGTGAAGCTTTCTTT. Protein product: CASSLTGGGKGGEAFF.

The DNA of the CDR3 is TGTGCCAGTAGTAAAAGCGGGGGGGAAAACAATGAGCAGTTCTTC. As protein: CASSKSGGENNEQFF. V and J are TRBV19 and TRBJ2-1, with TRBD2 identical over 10 bases. From germline, CDR1 is LNHDA and CDR2 SQIVND (reference sequence). This CDR3 has 15 amino acids. V shed 4 bases, J shed 5 bases, and the junction held 5 bases outside the gene matches.

The chain uses TRBV7-2 and TRBJ2-5; 7 bases map to TRBD2. Unmatched junction bases numbered 1, after V lost 4 bases and J lost 2 bases. The CDR3 length is 13 residues. Germline loops: CDR1 SGHTA, CDR2 FQGNSA. The chain's CDR3 is CASSSSGQETQYF. The CDR3 bases are TGTGCCAGCAGCTCTAGCGGTCAAGAGACCCAGTACTTC. Supplemented by reference TRBV7-2 and TRBJ2-5, the full variable domain reads GAGVSQSPSNKVTEKGKDVELRCDPISGHTALYWYRQSLGQGLEFLIYFQGNSAPDKSGLPSDRFSAERTGGSVSTLTIQRTQQEDSAVYLCASSSSGQETQYFGPGTRLLVL.

The gene calls are TRBV19 and TRBJ2-5; 9 positions match TRBD2. There are 16 residues in the CDR3. Looked up from germline, CDR1 is LNHDA and CDR2 is SQIVND (reference sequence). Losses at the gene ends were 4 bases for V and 4 bases for J; bases not matched to a gene: 10. The CDR3 is CASSTYGGGGRETQYF. The CDR3 DNA is TGTGCCAGTAGTACATATGGCGGGGGGGGGAGAGAGACCCAGTACTTC. Full variable domain (rest looked up from reference TRBV19 and TRBJ2-5): DGGITQSPKYLFRKEGQNVTLSCEQNLNHDAMYWYRQDPGQGLRLIYYSQIVNDFQKGDIAEGYSVSREKKESFPLTVTSAQKNPTAFYLCASSTYGGGGRETQYFGPGTRLLVL.

This clone has a single count. Here the CDR3 reads CASGQGAGELFF. As DNA, the CDR3 is TGTGCCAGCGGACAGGGGGCCGGGGAGCTGTTTTTT. The chain couples TRBV6-1 to TRBJ2-2; TRBD1 matches 10 bases. The CDR3 extends over 12 amino acids. Germline lookup yields CDR1 MNHNS and CDR2 SASEGT. Losses at the gene ends were 8 bases for V and 6 bases for J; bases not matched to a gene: 0.

This clone appeared a single time. The chain employs TRBV11-3 and TRBJ1-6; the D is unclear. V was trimmed by 10 bases and J by 8 bases, leaving 18 bases between them. Germline V gene sequence: CDR1 SGHNT, CDR2 YENEEA. CDR3 length equals 14 residues. The CDR3 DNA reads TGTGCCAACCCGGGGAAGGGTTTGTATTCACCCCTCCACTTT. This sequence encodes CANPGKGLYSPLHF. Full variable domain (remainder filled in from reference TRBV11-3 and TRBJ1-6): EAGVVQSPRYKIIEKKQPVAFWCNPISGHNTLYWYLQNLGQGPELLIRYENEEAVDDSQLPKDRFSAERLKGVDSTLKIQPAELGDSAVYLCANPGKGLYSPLHFGNGTRLTVT.

The J gene is TRBJ1-2, the V gene TRBV28, with D unclear. The length of the CDR3 is 13 residues. The ends were cut back, 4 bases at V and 2 bases at J, with 8 bases in the middle. The germline V gene encodes CDR1 MDHEN and CDR2 SYDVKM. Here the CDR3 DNA reads TGTGCCAGCAGTTCACTACCAAACTATGGCTACACCTTC. Translating it yields CASSSLPNYGYTF.

The chain links TRBV5-1 to TRBJ2-1; D might be TRBD2 (6 bases). Trimming took 0 bases from V and 8 from J, leaving 21 bases between them. Germline V gene sequence: CDR1 SGHRS, CDR2 YFSETQ. This CDR3 has 17 amino acids. CDR3: CASSLDGPREVTDEQFF. For the CDR3, the DNA is TGCGCCAGCAGCTTGGACGGCCCGAGGGAGGTTACGGATGAGCAGTTCTTC.

V usage is TRBV2 and J usage is TRBJ1-5; 9 nucleotides match TRBD1. Germline assignment: CDR1 SNHLY and CDR2 FYNNEI. This CDR3 is 15 amino acids long. With V trimmed by 4 bases and J by 2 bases, 3 bases remained unmatched. The CDR3 DNA follows: TGTGCCAGCAGTGCCCGGACAGGGGGCAATCAGCCCCAGCATTTT. Translated: CASSARTGGNQPQHF. The whole variable domain, filled in from reference TRBV2 and TRBJ1-5, reads EPEVTQTPSHQVTQMGQEVILRCVPISNHLYFYWYRQILGQKVEFLVSFYNNEISEKSEIFDDQFSVERPDGSNFTLKIRSTKLEDSAMYFCASSARTGGNQPQHFGDGTRLSIL.